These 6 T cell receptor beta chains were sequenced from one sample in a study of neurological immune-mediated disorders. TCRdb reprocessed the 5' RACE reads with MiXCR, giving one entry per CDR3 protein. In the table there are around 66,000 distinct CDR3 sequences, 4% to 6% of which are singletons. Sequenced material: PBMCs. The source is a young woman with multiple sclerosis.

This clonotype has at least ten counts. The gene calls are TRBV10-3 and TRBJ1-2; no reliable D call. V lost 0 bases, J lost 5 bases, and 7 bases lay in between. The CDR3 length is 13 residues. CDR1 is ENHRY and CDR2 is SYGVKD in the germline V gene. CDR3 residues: CAISESTAYGYTF. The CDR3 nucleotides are TGTGCCATCAGTGAGTCGACGGCTTATGGCTACACCTTC.

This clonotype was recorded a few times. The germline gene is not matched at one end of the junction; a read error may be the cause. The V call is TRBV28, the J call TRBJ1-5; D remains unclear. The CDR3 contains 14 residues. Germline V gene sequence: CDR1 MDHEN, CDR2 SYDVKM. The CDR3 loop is CASSLRVRDQPQNF. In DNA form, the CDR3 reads TGTGCCAGCAGTTTACGGGTACGGGATCAGCCCCAGAATTTT.

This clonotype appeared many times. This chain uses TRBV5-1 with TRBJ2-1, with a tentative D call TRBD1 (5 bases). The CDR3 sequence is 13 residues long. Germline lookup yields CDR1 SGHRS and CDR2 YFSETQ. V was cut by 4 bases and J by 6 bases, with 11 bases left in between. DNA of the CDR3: TGCGCCAGCAGCGACTCAGGGTCCAATGAGCAGTTCTTC. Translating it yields CASSDSGSNEQFF. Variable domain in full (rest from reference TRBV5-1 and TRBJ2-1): KAGVTQTPRYLIKTRGQQVTLSCSPISGHRSVSWYQQTPGQGLQFLFEYFSETQRNKGNFPGRFSGRQFSNSRSEMNVSTLELGDSALYLCASSDSGSNEQFFGPGTRLTVL.

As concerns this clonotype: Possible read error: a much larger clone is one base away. The CDR3 spells CSARDIKARDTQYF. The CDR3 DNA follows: TGCAGTGCTAGAGATATAAAGGCTCGGGATACGCAGTATTTT. The chain links TRBV20-1 to TRBJ2-3; D not resolved. Germline values: CDR1 DFQATT, CDR2 SNEGSKA (reference sequence). V was clipped by 0 bases and J by 6 bases, with 13 bases between them. CDR3 size: 14 residues.

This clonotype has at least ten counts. CDR3 sequence (DNA): TGTGCCAGCAGTCTATCCACCTGGACAGTCAATCAGCCCCAGCATTTT. Translated, it gives CASSLSTWTVNQPQHF. The V call is TRBV12-3 or TRBV12-4, the J call TRBJ1-5, with D tentatively TRBD1 (6 bases). V was trimmed by 5 bases and J by 3 bases, leaving 17 bases between them. The CDR3 spans 16 residues.

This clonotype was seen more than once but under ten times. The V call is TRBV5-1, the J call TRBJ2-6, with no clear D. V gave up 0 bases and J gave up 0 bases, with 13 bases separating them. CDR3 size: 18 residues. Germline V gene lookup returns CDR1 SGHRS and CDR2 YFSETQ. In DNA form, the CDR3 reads TGCGCCAGCAGCTTGGCCCGCGGTTCTCGCTCTGGGGCCAACGTCCTGACTTTC. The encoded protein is CASSLARGSRSGANVLTF.